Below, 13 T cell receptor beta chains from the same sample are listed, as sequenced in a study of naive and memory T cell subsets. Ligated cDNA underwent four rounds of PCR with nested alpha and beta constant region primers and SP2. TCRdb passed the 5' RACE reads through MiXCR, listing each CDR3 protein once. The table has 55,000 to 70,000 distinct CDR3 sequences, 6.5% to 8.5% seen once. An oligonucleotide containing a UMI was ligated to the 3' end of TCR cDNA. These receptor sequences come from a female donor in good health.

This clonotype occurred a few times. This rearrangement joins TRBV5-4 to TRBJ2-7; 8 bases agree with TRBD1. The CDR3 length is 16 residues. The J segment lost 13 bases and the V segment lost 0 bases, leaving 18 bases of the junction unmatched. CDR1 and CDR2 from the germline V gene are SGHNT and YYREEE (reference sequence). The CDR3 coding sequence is TGTGCCAGCAGCTTGGGCGTTAGACAGGGGCTCTCGGCGCTATACTTC. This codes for CASSLGVRQGLSALYF.

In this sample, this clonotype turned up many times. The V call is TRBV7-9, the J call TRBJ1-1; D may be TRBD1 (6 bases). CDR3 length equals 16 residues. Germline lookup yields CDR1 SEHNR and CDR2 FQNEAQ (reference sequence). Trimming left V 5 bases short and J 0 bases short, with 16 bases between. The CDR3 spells CASSPHEGGLNTEAFF. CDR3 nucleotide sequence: TGTGCCAGCAGCCCCCACGAGGGGGGTCTGAACACTGAAGCTTTCTTT.

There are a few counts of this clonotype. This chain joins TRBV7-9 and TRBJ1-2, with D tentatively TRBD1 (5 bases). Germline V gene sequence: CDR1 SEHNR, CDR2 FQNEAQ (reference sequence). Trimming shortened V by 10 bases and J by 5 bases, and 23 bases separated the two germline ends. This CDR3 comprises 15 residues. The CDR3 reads CATHIPEAGIYGYTF. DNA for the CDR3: TGTGCCACCCATATTCCGGAGGCAGGGATATATGGCTACACCTTC.

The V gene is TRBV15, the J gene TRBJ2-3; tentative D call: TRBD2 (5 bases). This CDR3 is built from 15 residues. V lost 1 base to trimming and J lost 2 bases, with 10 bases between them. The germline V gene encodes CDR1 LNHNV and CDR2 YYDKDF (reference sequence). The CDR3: CATSRAGSSTDTQYF. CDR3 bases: TGTGCCACCAGCAGAGCGGGGTCTTCCACAGATACGCAGTATTTT.

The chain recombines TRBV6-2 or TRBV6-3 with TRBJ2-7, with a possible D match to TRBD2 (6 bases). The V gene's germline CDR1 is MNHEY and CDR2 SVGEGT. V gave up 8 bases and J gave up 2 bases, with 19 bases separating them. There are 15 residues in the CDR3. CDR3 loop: CASRKGGDVTYEQYF. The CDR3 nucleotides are TGTGCCAGCCGGAAGGGCGGGGATGTCACCTACGAGCAGTACTTC.

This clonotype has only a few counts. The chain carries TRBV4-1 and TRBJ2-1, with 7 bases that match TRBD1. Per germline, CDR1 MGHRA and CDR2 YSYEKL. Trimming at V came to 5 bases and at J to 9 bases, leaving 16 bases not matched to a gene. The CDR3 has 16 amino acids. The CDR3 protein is CASSSRVRQGSSEQFF. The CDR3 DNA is TGCGCCAGCAGCTCGCGAGTGAGACAGGGTTCCTCTGAGCAGTTCTTC.

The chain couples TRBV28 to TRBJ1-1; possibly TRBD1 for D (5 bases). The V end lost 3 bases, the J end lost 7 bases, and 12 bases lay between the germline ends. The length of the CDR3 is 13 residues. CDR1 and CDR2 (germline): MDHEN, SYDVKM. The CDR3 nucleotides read TGTGCCAGCAGTTTCGGGGGTATAGATGAAGCTTTCTTT. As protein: CASSFGGIDEAFF. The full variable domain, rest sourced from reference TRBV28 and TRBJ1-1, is DVKVTQSSRYLVKRTGEKVFLECVQDMDHENMFWYRQDPGLGLRLIYFSYDVKMKEKGDIPEGYSVSREKKERFSLILESASTNQTSMYLCASSFGGIDEAFFGQGTRLTVV.

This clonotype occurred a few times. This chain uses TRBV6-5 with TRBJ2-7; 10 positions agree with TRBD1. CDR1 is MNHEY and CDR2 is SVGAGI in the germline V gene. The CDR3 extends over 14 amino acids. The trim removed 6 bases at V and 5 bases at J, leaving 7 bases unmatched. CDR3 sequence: CASSRDRGYNEQYF. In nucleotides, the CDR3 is TGTGCCAGCAGCCGGGACAGGGGATATAACGAGCAGTACTTC.

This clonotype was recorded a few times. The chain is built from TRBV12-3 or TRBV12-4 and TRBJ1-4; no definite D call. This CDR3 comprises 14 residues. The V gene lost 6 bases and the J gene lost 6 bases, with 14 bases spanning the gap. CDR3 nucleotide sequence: TGTGCCAGCAGGCCTGGGCGTACATATGAAAAACTGTTTTTT. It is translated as CASRPGRTYEKLFF.

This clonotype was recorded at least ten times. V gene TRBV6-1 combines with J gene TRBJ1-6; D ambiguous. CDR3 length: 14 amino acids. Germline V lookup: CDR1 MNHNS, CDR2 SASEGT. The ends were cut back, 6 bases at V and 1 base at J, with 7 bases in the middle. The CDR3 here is CASSGRSYNSPLHF. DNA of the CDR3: TGTGCCAGCAGCGGACGATCCTATAATTCACCCCTCCACTTT.

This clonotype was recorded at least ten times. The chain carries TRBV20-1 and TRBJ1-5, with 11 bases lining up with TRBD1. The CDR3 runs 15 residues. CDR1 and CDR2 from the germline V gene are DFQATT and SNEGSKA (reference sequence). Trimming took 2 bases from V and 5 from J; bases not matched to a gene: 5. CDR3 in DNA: TGCAGTGCTAGAAGGACAGGGGGCAGGGATCAGCCCCAGCATTTT. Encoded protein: CSARRTGGRDQPQHF.

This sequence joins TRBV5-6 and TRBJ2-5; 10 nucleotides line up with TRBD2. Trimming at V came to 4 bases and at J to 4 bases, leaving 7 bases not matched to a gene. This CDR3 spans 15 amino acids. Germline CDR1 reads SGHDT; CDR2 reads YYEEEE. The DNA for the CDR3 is TGTGCCAGCAGCCGTCGTAGCGGGGGGTCAGAGACCCAGTACTTC. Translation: CASSRRSGGSETQYF.

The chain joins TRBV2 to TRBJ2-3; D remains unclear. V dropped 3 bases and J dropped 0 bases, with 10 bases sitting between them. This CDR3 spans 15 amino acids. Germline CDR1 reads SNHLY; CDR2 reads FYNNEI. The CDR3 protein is CASSDRAPSTDTQYF. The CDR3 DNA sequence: TGTGCCAGCAGTGACCGGGCCCCTAGCACAGATACGCAGTATTTT. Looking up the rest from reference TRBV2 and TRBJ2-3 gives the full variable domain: EPEVTQTPSHQVTQMGQEVILRCVPISNHLYFYWYRQILGQKVEFLVSFYNNEISEKSEIFDDQFSVERPDGSNFTLKIRSTKLEDSAMYFCASSDRAPSTDTQYFGPGTRLTVL.